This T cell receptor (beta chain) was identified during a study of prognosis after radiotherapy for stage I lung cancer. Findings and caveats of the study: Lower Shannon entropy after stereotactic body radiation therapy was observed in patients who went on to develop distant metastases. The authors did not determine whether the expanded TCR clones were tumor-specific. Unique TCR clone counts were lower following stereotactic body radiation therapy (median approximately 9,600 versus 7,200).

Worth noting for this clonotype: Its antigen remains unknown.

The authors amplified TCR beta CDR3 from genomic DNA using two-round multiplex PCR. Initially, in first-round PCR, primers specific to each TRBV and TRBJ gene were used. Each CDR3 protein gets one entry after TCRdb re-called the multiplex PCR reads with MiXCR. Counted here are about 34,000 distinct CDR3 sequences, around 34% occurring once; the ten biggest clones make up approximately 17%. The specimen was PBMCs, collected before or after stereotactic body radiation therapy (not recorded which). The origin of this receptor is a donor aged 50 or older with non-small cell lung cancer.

CDR3 DNA: TGTGCCAGCAGTGAATCAGGGGCCCTATCCGGGGAGCTGTTTTTT. This translates into CASSESGALSGELFF. The chain couples TRBV6-2 or TRBV6-3 to TRBJ2-2; D might be TRBD1 (6 bases). The length of the CDR3 is 15 residues. The V end was cut by 5 bases, the J end by 6 bases, with 16 bases between. Germline-derived CDR1 and CDR2 are MNHEY and SVGEGT.